Shown below are 19 T cell receptor beta chains from a single sample sequenced in a study of cytomegalovirus exposure and HLA in healthy donors. The PCR ran on 60 Vbeta and 13 Jbeta primers. Only in-frame clones appear in the TCRdb table, and some are missing; sequencing was by immunoSEQ multiplex PCR. In the table there are nearly 110,000 clones, 82% of which are singletons. The source material was PBMCs. The receptors come from a man in his thirties or forties in good health and CMV-seropositive.

V is TRBV6-6 and J is TRBJ2-3, with 7 bases that match TRBD2. Germline loops: CDR1 MNHNY, CDR2 SVGAGI (reference sequence). With 8 bases clipped from V and 5 bases from J, the junction kept 13 bases outside the gene matches. The CDR3 totals 15 residues. CDR3 coding DNA: TGTGCCAGCCTGGAGCGGGGTTTCGTGGTAGATACGCAGTATTTT. As protein: CASLERGFVVDTQYF.

This chain links TRBV7-9 with TRBJ2-7; 7 bases align to TRBD2. CDR1 and CDR2 (germline): SEHNR, FQNEAQ (reference sequence). The CDR3 loop spans 15 amino acids. The V segment lost 4 bases and the J segment 4 bases; nucleotides outside the gene matches: 10. The CDR3 sequence: CASSSRLALNYEQYF. CDR3 in DNA: TGTGCCAGCAGCTCTCGACTAGCCTTGAATTACGAGCAGTACTTC.

This clone was recorded once. V usage is TRBV2 and J usage is TRBJ1-4, with D perhaps TRBD1 (5 bases). The V end lost 4 bases, the J end lost 14 bases, and 11 bases lay between the germline ends. The germline V gene encodes CDR1 SNHLY and CDR2 FYNNEI. This CDR3 is built from 11 residues. CDR3 sequence: CASSGPGGLFF. The CDR3 DNA reads as TGTGCCAGCAGTGGACCCGGGGGGCTGTTTTTT.

This rearrangement joins TRBV5-1 to TRBJ1-5; D gene ambiguous. The CDR3 has 14 amino acids. CDR1 is SGHRS and CDR2 is YFSETQ in the germline V gene. V was shortened by 0 bases and J by 4 bases, with 8 bases between the two germline ends. In DNA, the CDR3 is TGCGCCAGCAGCTTGGTGCCAGAAAATCAGCCCCAGCATTTT. This codes for CASSLVPENQPQHF.

A single count supports this clone. The chain joins TRBV18 to TRBJ1-4; D is perhaps TRBD1 (6 bases). There are 16 residues in the CDR3. Between the trimmed V and J ends, which lost 6 bases and 0 bases, there was a span of 14 bases. The germline CDR1 and CDR2 sequences are KGHSH and LQKENI. Here the CDR3 reads CASSFQGHATNEKLFF. The CDR3 nucleotides are TGTGCCAGCTCGTTCCAGGGGCATGCAACTAATGAAAAACTGTTTTTT.

The chain combines TRBV9 with TRBJ1-6; no definite D call. Trimming removed 2 bases from V and 0 bases from J, with 12 bases in between. Germline V gene sequence: CDR1 SGDLS, CDR2 YYNGEE. The CDR3 is 17 amino acids. The CDR3 DNA follows: TGTGCCAGCAGCGTTGGCACCGTAAGCTCCTATAATTCACCCCTCCACTTT. Translation gives CASSVGTVSSYNSPLHF.

The chain combines TRBV6-5 with TRBJ2-5; D is undetermined. This CDR3 is built from 13 residues. Trimming took off 6 bases at V and 4 bases at J, with 12 bases between the two ends. CDR1 is MNHEY and CDR2 is SVGAGI in the germline V gene. The CDR3 reads CASSQTYRETQYF. For the CDR3, the DNA is TGTGCCAGCAGCCAGACATACCGAGAGACCCAGTACTTC.

This clone has just a few counts. The chain recombines TRBV2 with TRBJ1-6; possible D gene TRBD1, 5 bases. Germline CDR1 is SNHLY and CDR2 is FYNNEI. This CDR3 region has 14 residues. Trimming removed 4 bases at V and 9 bases at J, with 13 bases between. CDR3 region: CASSVTGIGSPLHF. The CDR3 region has the DNA TGTGCCAGCAGTGTAACAGGAATTGGTTCACCCCTCCACTTT.

The chain employs TRBV2 and TRBJ1-3; D call uncertain. Trimming removed 6 bases at V and 0 bases at J, with 6 bases between. Looked up from germline, CDR1 is SNHLY and CDR2 is FYNNEI. The CDR3 length is 13 residues. Here the CDR3 reads CASSADSGNTIYF. The CDR3 nucleotides read TGTGCCAGCAGCGCGGACTCTGGAAACACCATATATTTT.

The rearrangement joins TRBV7-8 to TRBJ2-3; 8 positions match TRBD2. V was pared by 5 bases and J by 10 bases, with 11 bases of the junction left unmatched. CDR1 SGHVS and CDR2 FQNEAQ come from the germline V gene. CDR3 length: 14 residues. The CDR3 DNA is TGTGCCAGCAGCCACCTAGCGGGTGTAGGGGCGCAGTATTTT. It codes for CASSHLAGVGAQYF.

The chain is built from TRBV9 and TRBJ2-3; 8 bases agree with TRBD2. Germline CDR1 SGDLS, CDR2 YYNGEE. The CDR3 length is 15 residues. Losses at the gene ends were 5 bases for V and 0 bases for J; bases not matched to a gene: 5. The CDR3 region has the DNA TGTGCCAGCAGTACGACTAGCGCTAGCACAGATACGCAGTATTTT. Amino acid sequence: CASSTTSASTDTQYF.

The table lists this clone with a count of one. The chain carries TRBV11-2 and TRBJ2-7; D remains ambiguous. Germline CDR1 is SGHAT and CDR2 is FQNNGV. V lost 2 bases and J 7 bases, leaving 9 bases between the germline ends. The CDR3 extends over 12 amino acids. The CDR3 protein is CASSLPSGEQYF. CDR3 coding DNA: TGTGCCAGCAGCTTACCATCCGGGGAGCAGTACTTC.

This chain connects TRBV11-2 to TRBJ2-7; TRBD2 agrees at 13 bases. The CDR3 length is 15 residues. V shed 5 bases and J 2 bases; nucleotides not matched to a gene: 3. Per the germline V gene, CDR1 is SGHAT and CDR2 is FQNNGV. This CDR3 reads CASSRGLAGPYEQYF. As DNA, the CDR3 is TGTGCCAGCAGCAGGGGACTAGCGGGGCCCTACGAGCAGTACTTC.

This chain uses TRBV6-1 with TRBJ1-2, with 7 bases matching TRBD1. V shed 2 bases and J 4 bases; nucleotides not matched to a gene: 7. The CDR3 runs 15 residues. The germline V gene has CDR1 MNHNS and CDR2 SASEGT. CDR3: CASSESRGLSYGYTF. CDR3 sequence (DNA): TGTGCCAGCAGTGAATCGAGGGGGCTTAGCTATGGCTACACCTTC.

The V call is TRBV10-3, the J call TRBJ1-5; 7 positions match TRBD1. CDR1 is ENHRY, CDR2 SYGVKD, per germline. This CDR3 spans 20 amino acids. V dropped 1 base and J dropped 2; count of bases not matched to a gene: 17. CDR3 sequence: CAISEYESGTAFTGNQPQHF. DNA for the CDR3: TGTGCCATCAGTGAGTACGAATCCGGGACAGCCTTTACGGGCAATCAGCCCCAGCATTTT.

V usage is TRBV5-5 and J usage is TRBJ1-4; D is undetermined. The CDR3 extends over 14 amino acids. Germline values: CDR1 SGHKS, CDR2 YYEKEE (reference sequence). The V and J ends lost 4 bases and 6 bases respectively, with 13 bases between them. The CDR3 reads CASSMRRVDEKLFF. CDR3 DNA sequence: TGTGCCAGCAGCATGCGCCGAGTCGATGAAAAACTGTTTTTT.

This chain connects TRBV21-1 to TRBJ2-2; TRBD1 is the table's D call and was not checked against the DNA. TRBV21-1 is tagged as a pseudogene. This CDR3 is 16 amino acids long. The CDR3 DNA sequence: TGTGCCATTAACCTACAGGGGCCCCGCGACACCGGGGAGCTGTTTTTT. Its translation is CAINLQGPRDTGELFF.

The chain recombines TRBV4-1 with TRBJ1-5; a possible D gene is TRBD1 (5 bases). This CDR3 region has 17 residues. CDR1 and CDR2 from the germline V gene are MGHRA and YSYEKL. V was pared by 4 bases and J by 4 bases, with 20 bases between. CDR3 in amino acids: CASSPWDFRQDNQPQHF. In DNA, the CDR3 is TGCGCCAGCAGCCCGTGGGACTTTCGCCAGGATAATCAGCCCCAGCATTTT.

This clone showed up just a few times. The chain links TRBV6-5 to TRBJ1-5; TRBD1 matches at 7 bases. CDR1 and CDR2 (germline): MNHEY, SVGAGI. CDR3 size: 15 residues. The J segment lost 3 bases and the V segment lost 5 bases, leaving 7 bases of the junction unmatched. The CDR3, as DNA: TGTGCCAGCAGTGCGGCCGGGACAGCCAATCAGCCCCAGCATTTT. It is translated as CASSAAGTANQPQHF.